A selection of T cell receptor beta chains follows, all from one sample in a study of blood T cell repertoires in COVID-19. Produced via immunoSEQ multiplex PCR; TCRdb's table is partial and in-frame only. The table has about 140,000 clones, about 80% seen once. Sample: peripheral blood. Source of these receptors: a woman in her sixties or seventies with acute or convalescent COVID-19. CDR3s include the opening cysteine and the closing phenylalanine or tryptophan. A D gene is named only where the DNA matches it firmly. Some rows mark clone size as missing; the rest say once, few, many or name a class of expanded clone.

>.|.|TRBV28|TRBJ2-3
TGTGCCAGCATCCAGTGGAGGGGCACAGATACGCAGTATTTT
CASIQWRGTDTQYF
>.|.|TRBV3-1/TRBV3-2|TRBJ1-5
TGTGCCAGCAGCCGAGGGGGTCCCAATCAGCCCCAGCATTTT
CASSRGGPNQPQHF
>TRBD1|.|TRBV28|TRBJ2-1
TGTGCCAGCAGTCCTCTCCCGGGACAGGAGAACAATGAGCAGTTCTTC
CASSPLPGQENNEQFF
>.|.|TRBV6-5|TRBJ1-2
TGTGCCAGCAGCACACCCTACTATGGCTACACCTTC
CASSTPYYGYTF
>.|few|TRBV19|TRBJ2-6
TGTGCCAGTAGTAAAGGGACACTACCTATCTCTGGGGCCAACGTCCTGACTTTC
CASSKGTLPISGANVLTF
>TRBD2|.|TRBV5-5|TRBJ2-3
TGTGCCAGCAGCCTGGGGCTAGCGGGAGTAGGGGGACGCACAGATACGCAGTATTTT
CASSLGLAGVGGRTDTQYF
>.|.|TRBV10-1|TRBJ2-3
TGCGCCAGCAGTGAAATGAGCGGAAACACAGATACGCAGTATTTT
CASSEMSGNTDTQYF
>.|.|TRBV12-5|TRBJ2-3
TGTGCTAGTGGTTTCGGGTCGGAGAGCACAGATACGCAGTATTTT
CASGFGSESTDTQYF
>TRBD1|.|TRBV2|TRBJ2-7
TGTGCCAGCAGTGCATCTCCGACAGGGGAACCCTACGAGCAGTACTTC
CASSASPTGEPYEQYF
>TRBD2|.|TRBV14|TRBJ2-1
TGTGCCAGCAGCCCGGGGGGGGCTCGGCAGTTCTTC
CASSPGGARQFF
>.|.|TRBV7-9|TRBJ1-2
TGTGCCAGCAGCCTCCCGGGGGGACTCTATGGCTACACCTTC
CASSLPGGLYGYTF
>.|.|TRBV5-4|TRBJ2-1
TGTGCCAGCAGCTTAGCTAGCCGCAATGAGCAGTTCTTC
CASSLASRNEQFF
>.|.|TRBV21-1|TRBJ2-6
TGTGCCAGCAGCAAAGGGGCAGGGGGTGAGAGCTCTGGGGCCAACGTCCTGACTTTC
CASSKGAGGESSGANVLTF
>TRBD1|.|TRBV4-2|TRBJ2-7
TGTGCCAGCAGCCAAGATTCACACAGGGGGTGGTACGGGCAGTACTTC
CASSQDSHRGWYGQYF
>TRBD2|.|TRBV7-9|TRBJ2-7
TGTGCCAGCAGCTTAGATCTTGGGACTAGCGGCATCGAGCAGTACTTC
CASSLDLGTSGIEQYF
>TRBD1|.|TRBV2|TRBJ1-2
TGTGCCAGCAGTGAGGTCGATGACAGGGTCTATGGCTACACCTTC
CASSEVDDRVYGYTF
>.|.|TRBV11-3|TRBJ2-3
TGTGCCAGCAGCTTAGGCGCGCCGGGGGATACGCAGTATTTT
CASSLGAPGDTQYF
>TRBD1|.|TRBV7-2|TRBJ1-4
TGTGCCAGCAGCTTAGGGGGGGGACAGGGAACCACCGAAAAACTGTTTTTT
CASSLGGGQGTTEKLFF
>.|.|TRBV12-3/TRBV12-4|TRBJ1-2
TGTGCCAGCAGTGCGAGACAGAGGCGCTACACCTTC
CASSARQRRYTF
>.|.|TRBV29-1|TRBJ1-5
TGCAGCGCGGGGGAGAATAGCAATCAGCCCCAGCATTTT
CSAGENSNQPQHF
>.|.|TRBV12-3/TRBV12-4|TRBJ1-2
TGTGCCAGCAGTTTAGGCAGGCTGAACACCTTC
CASSLGRLNTF
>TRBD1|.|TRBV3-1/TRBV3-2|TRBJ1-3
TGTGCCAGCAGCCAAGATCTTGGCACAGGGGGGATAACTGGAAACACCATATATTTT
CASSQDLGTGGITGNTIYF
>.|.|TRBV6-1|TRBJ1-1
TGTGCCAGCAGTGAACTTTGGGAGACAGCTTTCTTT
CASSELWETAFF
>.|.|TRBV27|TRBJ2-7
TGTGCCAGCTTTCCCAGCGGGCAAACGGGCGAGCAGTACTTC
CASFPSGQTGEQYF
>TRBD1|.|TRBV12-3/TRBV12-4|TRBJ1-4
TGTGCCAGCAGTTTAGTAGGGGGCGGAAAACTGTTTTTT
CASSLVGGGKLFF
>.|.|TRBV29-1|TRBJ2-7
TGCAGCGTAGGGGACTCTATGAACTACGAGCAGTACTTC
CSVGDSMNYEQYF
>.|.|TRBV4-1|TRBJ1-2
TGCGCCAGCAGACTAGACGAGAACTATGGCTACACCTTC
CASRLDENYGYTF
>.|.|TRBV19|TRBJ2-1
TGTGCCAGTAGTCTCGCGGACTGGAGAAATGAGCAGTTCTTC
CASSLADWRNEQFF
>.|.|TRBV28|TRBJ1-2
TGTGCCAGCAGTTTAAGGTTCTTGGCAGGGTCCCCTAACTATGGCTACACCTTC
CASSLRFLAGSPNYGYTF
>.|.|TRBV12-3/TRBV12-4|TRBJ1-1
TGTGCCAGCAGTTTGGCGGGTGGGGTCGGAGCTTTCTTT
CASSLAGGVGAFF
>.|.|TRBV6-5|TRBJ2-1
TGTGCCAGCAGTTACGTGGGCAGCAATGAGCAGTTCTTC
CASSYVGSNEQFF
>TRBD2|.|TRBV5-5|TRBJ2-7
TGTGCCAGCAGCTTCCGGACTAGCGCAAACGAGCAGTACTTC
CASSFRTSANEQYF
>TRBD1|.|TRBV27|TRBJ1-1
TGTGCCTCAGGGGGACAGGGGGCGCTTCGGAACACTGAAGCTTTCTTT
CASGGQGALRNTEAFF
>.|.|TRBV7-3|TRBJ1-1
TGTGCCAGCAGCTATGGGGGGTATGGTGAAGCTTTCTTT
CASSYGGYGEAFF
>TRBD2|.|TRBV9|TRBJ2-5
TGTGCCAGCAGTCTAGGCGGGGGGCAAGAGACCCAGTACTTC
CASSLGGGQETQYF
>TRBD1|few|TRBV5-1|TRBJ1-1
TGCGCCAGCAGCCCCCAGCCGGGACAGGGGGCAACTGAAGCTTTCTTT
CASSPQPGQGATEAFF
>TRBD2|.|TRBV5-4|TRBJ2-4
TGTGCCAGCAGCTCAGAACTAGCGGGAGCCAAAAACATTCAGTACTTC
CASSSELAGAKNIQYF
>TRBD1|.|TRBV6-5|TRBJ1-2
TGTGCCAGCAGTCGCCCCGGACAGGGAGGGAATGGCTACACCTTC
CASSRPGQGGNGYTF
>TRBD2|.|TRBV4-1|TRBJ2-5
TGCGCCAGCAGCCAAGAACCTAGCGGGAGTGGGGAGACCCAGTACTTC
CASSQEPSGSGETQYF
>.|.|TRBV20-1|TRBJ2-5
TGCAGTGCTAGTTCGGTGGGGCTCGTGGGTTTCGGGACCCAGTACTTC
CSASSVGLVGFGTQYF
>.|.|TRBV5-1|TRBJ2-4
TGCGCCAGCAGGGAGGAACCGTTAGCCAAAAACATTCAGTACTTC
CASREEPLAKNIQYF
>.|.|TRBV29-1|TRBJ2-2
TGCAGCGTTGAGGCCCCGGCGGCCCTAGGCCCCGGGGAGCTGTTTTTT
CSVEAPAALGPGELFF
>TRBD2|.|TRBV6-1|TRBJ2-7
TGTGCCAGCAGTGGCGGGACTAGCGGGGGTCTCACCTACGAGCAGTACTTC
CASSGGTSGGLTYEQYF
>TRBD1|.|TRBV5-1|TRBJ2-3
TGCGCCAGCAGTTTAAGTACAGGGGCAGATACGCAGTATTTT
CASSLSTGADTQYF
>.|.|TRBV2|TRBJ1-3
TGTGCCAGCAGACAGGCGAGCTCTGGAAACACCATATATTTT
CASRQASSGNTIYF
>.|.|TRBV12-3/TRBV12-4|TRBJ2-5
TGTGCCAGCAGTTTGACAACCCAAGAGACCCAGTACTTC
CASSLTTQETQYF
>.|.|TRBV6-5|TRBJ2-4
TGTGCCAGCAGTTACTCTCCGGTTCTAGCCAAAAACATTCAGTACTTC
CASSYSPVLAKNIQYF
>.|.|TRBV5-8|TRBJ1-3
TGTGCCAGCAGCTTGACAGGTCTTGGAAACACCATATATTTT
CASSLTGLGNTIYF
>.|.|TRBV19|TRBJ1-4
TGTGCCAGTAGTACAGGGGCCGACGAAAAACTGTTTTTT
CASSTGADEKLFF
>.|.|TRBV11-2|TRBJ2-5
TGTGCCAGCAGCTTAGTGGGTTCGGGGGGCGGGGAGACCCAGTACTTC
CASSLVGSGGGETQYF
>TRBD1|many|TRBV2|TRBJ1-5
TGTGCCAGCAGCCGAACGACAGGGCCCGGTCAGCCCCAGCATTTT
CASSRTTGPGQPQHF
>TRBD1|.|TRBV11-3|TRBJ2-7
TGTGCCAGCAGCTTAGGAGAGGGGACAGGGATACACGAGCAGTACTTC
CASSLGEGTGIHEQYF
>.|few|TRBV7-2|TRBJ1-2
TGTGCCAGCAGCTTACCGGTCAGGGTTGGGTACACCTTC
CASSLPVRVGYTF
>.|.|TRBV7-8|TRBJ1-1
TGTGCCAGCAGCTTAGCGTTCAGCGCCGTGAACACTGAAGCTTTCTTT
CASSLAFSAVNTEAFF
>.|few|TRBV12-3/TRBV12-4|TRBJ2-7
TGTGCCAGCAGTTTCGGACAAGCCTACGAGCAGTACTTC
CASSFGQAYEQYF
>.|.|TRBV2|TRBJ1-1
TGTGCCAGCAGCGGACCTACAGGAAGAAATGAAGCTTTCTTT
CASSGPTGRNEAFF
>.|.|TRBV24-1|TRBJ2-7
TGTGCCACCAGTGACCCCCAGTCCTACGAGCAGTACTTC
CATSDPQSYEQYF
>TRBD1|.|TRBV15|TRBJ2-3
TGTGCCACCAGCAGGATAACAGGGGGAGCAGATACGCAGTATTTT
CATSRITGGADTQYF
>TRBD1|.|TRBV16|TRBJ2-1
TGTGCCAGCAGCCAACAACCGGGACAGGGAGGGGGAAGGTCCTACAATGAGCAGTTCTTC
CASSQQPGQGGGRSYNEQFF